A selection of T cell receptor beta chains follows, all from one sample in a study of T-cell reconstitution after alpha-beta-depleted transplantation in children. From the PCR reads, TCRdb called clonotypes with MiXCR, one entry per CDR3 protein. Of roughly 70,000 distinct CDR3 sequences in the sample, roughly 5.2% were seen once. Sequenced material: PBMCs, mostly from graft donor cells, taken 180 days after TCRalphabeta/CD19-depleted stem cell transplant. The origin of the receptors is a boy less than two years old who had a stem cell transplant for acute myeloid leukemia, so the T cells may come from the graft donor. CDR3s include the opening cysteine and the closing phenylalanine or tryptophan. Fields, in order: clone size, J gene, V gene, CDR3 protein. Clone size, where shown, is once, few, many, or a class for clones that have expanded.

abundance: many
j_gene: TRBJ2-3
v_gene: TRBV5-1
CDR3aa: CASSLVGDRELGTQYF

abundance: many
j_gene: TRBJ1-3
v_gene: TRBV7-6
CDR3aa: CASSFQSLGNTIYF

abundance: NA
j_gene: TRBJ2-1
v_gene: TRBV29-1
CDR3aa: CSVDKGMSSYNEQFF

abundance: many
j_gene: TRBJ1-5
v_gene: TRBV6-5
CDR3aa: CASITLEGNQPQHF

abundance: many
j_gene: TRBJ2-2
v_gene: TRBV7-8
CDR3aa: CASSLRGTGVITGELFF

abundance: many
j_gene: TRBJ2-7
v_gene: TRBV6-1
CDR3aa: CASPGPFLQGQYF

abundance: many
j_gene: TRBJ2-1
v_gene: TRBV7-6
CDR3aa: CASSSGLAAGGGYEQFF

abundance: many
j_gene: TRBJ1-6
v_gene: TRBV7-8
CDR3aa: CASSLLGTGNSPLHF

abundance: many
j_gene: TRBJ2-7
v_gene: TRBV5-1
CDR3aa: CASSVTGYEQYF

abundance: many
j_gene: TRBJ2-7
v_gene: TRBV5-1
CDR3aa: CASSLTADRANYEQYF